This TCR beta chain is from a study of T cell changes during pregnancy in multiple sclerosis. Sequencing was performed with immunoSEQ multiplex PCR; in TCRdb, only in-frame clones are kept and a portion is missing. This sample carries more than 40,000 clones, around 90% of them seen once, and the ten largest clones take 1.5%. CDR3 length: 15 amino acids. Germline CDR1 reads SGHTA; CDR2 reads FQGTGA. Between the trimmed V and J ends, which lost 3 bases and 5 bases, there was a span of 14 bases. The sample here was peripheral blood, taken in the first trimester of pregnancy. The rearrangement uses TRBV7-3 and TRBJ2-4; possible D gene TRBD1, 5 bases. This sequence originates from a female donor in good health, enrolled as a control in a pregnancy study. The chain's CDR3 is CASSLDTDGENIQYF. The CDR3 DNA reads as TGTGCCAGCAGCTTGGACACGGACGGCGAAAACATTCAGTACTTC.